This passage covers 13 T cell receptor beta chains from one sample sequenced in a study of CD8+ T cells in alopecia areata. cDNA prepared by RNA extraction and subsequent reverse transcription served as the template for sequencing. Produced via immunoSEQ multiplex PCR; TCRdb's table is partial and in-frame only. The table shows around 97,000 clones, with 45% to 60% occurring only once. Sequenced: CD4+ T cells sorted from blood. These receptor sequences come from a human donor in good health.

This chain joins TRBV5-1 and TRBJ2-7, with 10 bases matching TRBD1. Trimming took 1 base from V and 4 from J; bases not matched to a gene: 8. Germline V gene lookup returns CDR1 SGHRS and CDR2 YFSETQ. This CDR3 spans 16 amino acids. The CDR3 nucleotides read TGCGCCAGCAGCTTGACGTTAGCGGGACAGGGGTACGAGCAGTACTTC. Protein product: CASSLTLAGQGYEQYF.

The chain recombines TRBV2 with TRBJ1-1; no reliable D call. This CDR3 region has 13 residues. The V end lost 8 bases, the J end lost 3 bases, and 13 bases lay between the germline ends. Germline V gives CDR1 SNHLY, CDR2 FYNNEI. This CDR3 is CASREGMDTEAFF. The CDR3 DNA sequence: TGTGCCAGCCGGGAAGGGATGGACACTGAAGCTTTCTTT.

The CDR3 region has the DNA TGCAGCGTTGAGAATACGAACTATGGCTACACCTTC. Translation gives CSVENTNYGYTF. This sequence joins TRBV29-1 and TRBJ1-2; D call uncertain. Deletions cut 3 bases from V and 2 bases from J, with 7 bases between. This CDR3 has 12 amino acids. Germline CDR1 and CDR2: SQVTM and ANQGSEA.

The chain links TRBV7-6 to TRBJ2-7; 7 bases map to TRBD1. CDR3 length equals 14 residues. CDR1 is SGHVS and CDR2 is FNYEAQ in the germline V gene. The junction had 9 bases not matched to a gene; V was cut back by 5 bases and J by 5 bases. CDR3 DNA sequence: TGTGCCAGCAGCCCCCTAGGACAGGCCCACGAGCAGTACTTC. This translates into CASSPLGQAHEQYF.

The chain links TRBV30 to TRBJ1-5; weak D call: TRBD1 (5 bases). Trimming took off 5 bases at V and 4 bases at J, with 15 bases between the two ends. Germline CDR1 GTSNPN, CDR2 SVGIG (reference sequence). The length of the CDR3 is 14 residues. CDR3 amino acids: CAWQIGGMNQPQHF. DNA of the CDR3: TGTGCCTGGCAAATTGGGGGGATGAATCAGCCCCAGCATTTT.

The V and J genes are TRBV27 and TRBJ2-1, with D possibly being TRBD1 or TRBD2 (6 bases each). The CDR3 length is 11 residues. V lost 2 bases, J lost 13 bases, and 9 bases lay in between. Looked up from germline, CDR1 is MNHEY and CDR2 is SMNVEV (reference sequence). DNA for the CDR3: TGTGCCAGCAGTTTAAGGGGGGCTCAGTTCTTC. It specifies CASSLRGAQFF.

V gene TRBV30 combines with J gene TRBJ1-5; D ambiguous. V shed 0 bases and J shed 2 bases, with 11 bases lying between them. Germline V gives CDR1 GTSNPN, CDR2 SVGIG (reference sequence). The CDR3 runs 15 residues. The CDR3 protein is CAWSVLGRGNQPQHF. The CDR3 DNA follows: TGTGCCTGGAGTGTACTTGGTCGGGGCAATCAGCCCCAGCATTTT. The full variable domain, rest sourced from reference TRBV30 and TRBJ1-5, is SQTIHQWPATLVQPVGSPLSLECTVEGTSNPNLYWYRQAAGRGLQLLFYSVGIGQISSEVPQNLSASRPQDRQFILSSKKLLLSDSGFYLCAWSVLGRGNQPQHFGDGTRLSIL.

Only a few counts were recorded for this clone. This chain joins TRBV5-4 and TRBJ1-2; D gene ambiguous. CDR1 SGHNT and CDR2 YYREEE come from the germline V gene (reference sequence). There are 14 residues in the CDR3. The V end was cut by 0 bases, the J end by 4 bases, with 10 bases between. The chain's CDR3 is CASSLGEQSYGYTF. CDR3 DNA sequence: TGTGCCAGCAGCTTGGGTGAACAGTCCTATGGCTACACCTTC.

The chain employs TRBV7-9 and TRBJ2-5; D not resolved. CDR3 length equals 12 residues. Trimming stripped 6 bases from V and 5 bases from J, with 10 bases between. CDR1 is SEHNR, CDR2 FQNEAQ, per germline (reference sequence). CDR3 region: CASSIGRETQYF. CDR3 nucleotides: TGTGCCAGCAGTATAGGTCGGGAGACCCAGTACTTC.

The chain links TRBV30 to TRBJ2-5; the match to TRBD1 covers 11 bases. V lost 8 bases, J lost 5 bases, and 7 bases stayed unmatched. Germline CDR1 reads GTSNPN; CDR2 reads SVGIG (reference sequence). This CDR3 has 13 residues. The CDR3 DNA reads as TGTGCCAGGTCGGGACAGGGGGGCGAGACCCAGTACTTC. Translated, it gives CARSGQGGETQYF. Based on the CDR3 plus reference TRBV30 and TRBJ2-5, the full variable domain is SQTIHQWPATLVQPVGSPLSLECTVEGTSNPNLYWYRQAAGRGLQLLFYSVGIGQISSEVPQNLSASRPQDRQFILSSKKLLLSDSGFYLCARSGQGGETQYFGPGTRLLVL.

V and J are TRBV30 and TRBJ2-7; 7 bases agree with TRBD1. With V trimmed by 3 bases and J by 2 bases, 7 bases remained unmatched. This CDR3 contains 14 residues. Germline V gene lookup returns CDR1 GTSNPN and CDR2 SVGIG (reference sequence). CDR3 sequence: CAWRGTASPYEQYF. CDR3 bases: TGTGCCTGGAGAGGGACAGCTTCCCCCTACGAGCAGTACTTC.

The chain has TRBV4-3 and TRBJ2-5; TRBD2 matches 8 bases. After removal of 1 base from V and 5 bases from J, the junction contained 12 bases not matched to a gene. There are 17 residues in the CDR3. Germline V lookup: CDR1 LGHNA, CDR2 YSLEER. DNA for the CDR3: TGCGCCAGCAGCCAAGGGGCGGGAAACGGGGGGGTGGAGACCCAGTACTTC. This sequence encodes CASSQGAGNGGVETQYF.

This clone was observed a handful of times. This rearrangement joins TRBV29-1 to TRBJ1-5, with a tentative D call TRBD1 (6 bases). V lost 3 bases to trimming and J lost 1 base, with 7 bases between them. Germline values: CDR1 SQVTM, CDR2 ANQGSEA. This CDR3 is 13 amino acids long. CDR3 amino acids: CSVEQGSNQPQHF. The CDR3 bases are TGCAGCGTTGAGCAGGGGAGCAATCAGCCCCAGCATTTT.